This T cell receptor (beta chain) was found in a study of blood T cells in healthy people across ages. All donors came from Russia, were Caucasian and healthy, and spanned ages roughly 6 to 95. The ends were cut back, 4 bases at V and 6 bases at J, with 16 bases in the middle. The germline CDR1 and CDR2 sequences are SGHTA and FQGNSA. The CDR3 is 15 amino acids. PCR was performed a second time for roughly 7 to 11 cycles using a sample-barcoded 5' primer and a J-beta primer mix. A template-switch adaptor that had 12 random nucleotides put a tag on each cDNA molecule. TCRdb recomputed calls from the 5' RACE reads with MiXCR, one row per CDR3 protein. The sample has fewer than 950,000 distinct CDR3 sequences, 35% to 40% seen once.

Sequencing was carried out using blood. This chain uses TRBV7-2 with TRBJ2-1; possibly TRBD1 or TRBD2 for D (6 bases each). The sequence was collected from a man younger than 30 in good health. CDR3 in DNA: TGTGCCAGCAGCTCCCAATGGGGGGCCTTCAATGAGCAGTTCTTC. This translates into CASSSQWGAFNEQFF. Using reference TRBV7-2 and TRBJ2-1 for the parts outside the CDR3, the full variable domain is GAGVSQSPSNKVTEKGKDVELRCDPISGHTALYWYRQSLGQGLEFLIYFQGNSAPDKSGLPSDRFSAERTGGSVSTLTIQRTQQEDSAVYLCASSSQWGAFNEQFFGPGTRLTVL.